Each of the 18 T cell receptor beta chains below was sequenced from the same sample in a study of cytomegalovirus exposure and HLA in healthy donors. Amplification used 60 Vbeta primers and 13 Jbeta primers. Data came from immunoSEQ multiplex PCR; TCRdb stores just in-frame clones and leaves some out. The profile shows about 130,000 clones, about 80% of them singletons. The material sequenced was PBMCs. Receptor source: a man between 25 and 39 years old in good health and CMV-seronegative.

This chain links TRBV5-4 with TRBJ1-2, with TRBD1 identical over 7 bases. The germline CDR1 and CDR2 sequences are SGHNT and YYREEE (reference sequence). The CDR3 length is 15 residues. Unmatched junction bases numbered 10, after V lost 0 bases and J lost 8 bases. CDR3 in DNA: TGTGCCAGCAGCTTGGCCCTCGCAGGGGGAGGCGGCTACACCTTC. The encoded protein is CASSLALAGGGGYTF.

V usage is TRBV7-9 and J usage is TRBJ2-3; 8 bases align to TRBD1. The V gene end was trimmed by 5 bases and the J gene end by 5 bases; junction bases not matched to a gene: 3. CDR3 length equals 13 residues. Germline CDR1 reads SEHNR; CDR2 reads FQNEAQ (reference sequence). The CDR3 here is CASSRGQGDTQYF. In DNA form, the CDR3 reads TGTGCCAGCAGCCGAGGACAGGGAGATACGCAGTATTTT.

The V and J genes are TRBV4-1 and TRBJ1-2; D possibly corresponds to TRBD1 (5 bases). The CDR3 spans 15 residues. Per germline, CDR1 MGHRA and CDR2 YSYEKL. Trimming left V 4 bases short and J 3 bases short, with 15 bases between. The CDR3 sequence is CASSLGIRDDYGYTF. The CDR3 DNA sequence: TGCGCCAGCAGCCTTGGAATCAGGGATGACTATGGCTACACCTTC.

The chain has TRBV10-3 and TRBJ1-2; 7 bases are a match to TRBD1. Germline CDR1 and CDR2: ENHRY and SYGVKD. The ends lost 10 bases at V and 4 bases at J; junction bases unmatched: 12. The CDR3 has 14 amino acids. In nucleotides, the CDR3 is TGTGCCACCTCCGGGACAGAAGCCTCCTATGGCTACACCTTC. Translation: CATSGTEASYGYTF.

The V gene is TRBV7-9, the J gene TRBJ2-2; 7 nucleotides line up with TRBD2. J lost 2 bases, V lost 5 bases, and 11 bases had no gene match. The CDR3 runs 17 residues. Germline V CDR1 and CDR2: SEHNR, FQNEAQ (reference sequence). CDR3 coding DNA: TGTGCCAGCAGCCCCCCTATGGGAGGGAGTAACACCGGGGAGCTGTTTTTT. It specifies CASSPPMGGSNTGELFF.

The chain couples TRBV28 to TRBJ2-7, with TRBD1 identical over 10 bases. The CDR3 has 13 amino acids. V was pared by 7 bases and J by 3 bases, with 3 bases of the junction left unmatched. Germline V gene data show CDR1 as MDHEN and CDR2 as SYDVKM. CDR3 amino acids: CASKRTGGYEQYF. The CDR3 DNA sequence: TGTGCCAGCAAAAGGACAGGGGGCTACGAGCAGTACTTC.

CDR3 in DNA: TGTGCCAGCAGCTTACGGGACAGGGGTGACATTCAGTACTTC. Amino acids: CASSLRDRGDIQYF. V gene TRBV7-2 combines with J gene TRBJ2-4, with 10 bases that match TRBD1. Losses at the gene ends were 2 bases for V and 8 bases for J; bases not matched to a gene: 3. Germline lookup yields CDR1 SGHTA and CDR2 FQGNSA. The CDR3 is made up of 14 amino acids.

This clone showed up just a few times. The V gene is TRBV6-5, the J gene TRBJ2-7; no firm D call. V lost 3 bases, J lost 0 bases, and 12 bases lay in between. The CDR3 consists of 15 residues. Looked up from germline, CDR1 is MNHEY and CDR2 is SVGAGI. The CDR3, as DNA: TGTGCCAGCAGTTATACAAGACTTAGCTCCTACGAGCAGTACTTC. It translates to CASSYTRLSSYEQYF.

The chain is built from TRBV7-2 and TRBJ1-1, with unresolved D. Germline V lookup: CDR1 SGHTA, CDR2 FQGNSA. Trimming removed 5 bases from V and 5 bases from J, with 12 bases in between. The CDR3 consists of 13 residues. The CDR3 nucleotides read TGTGCCAGCAGCAATGTAGTTCAAACTGAAGCTTTCTTT. This gives the protein CASSNVVQTEAFF. Filled out from reference TRBV7-2 and TRBJ1-1, the complete variable domain reads GAGVSQSPSNKVTEKGKDVELRCDPISGHTALYWYRQSLGQGLEFLIYFQGNSAPDKSGLPSDRFSAERTGGSVSTLTIQRTQQEDSAVYLCASSNVVQTEAFFGQGTRLTVV.

V usage is TRBV30 and J usage is TRBJ2-1; D not certain. The CDR3 length is 11 residues. From germline, CDR1 is GTSNPN and CDR2 SVGIG (reference sequence). V lost 2 bases, J lost 6 bases, and 5 bases lay in between. CDR3 bases: TGTGCCTGGAGTTGGAGCAATGAGCAGTTCTTC. This sequence encodes CAWSWSNEQFF.

The chain is built from TRBV5-8 and TRBJ2-2, with 11 bases fitting TRBD2. CDR1 is SGHTS, CDR2 YDEGEE, per germline. This CDR3 contains 15 residues. The J segment lost 5 bases and the V segment lost 4 bases, leaving 4 bases of the junction unmatched. CDR3 in DNA: TGTGCCAGCAGCCAAACTAGCGGGAGAACCGGGGAGCTGTTTTTT. It encodes CASSQTSGRTGELFF.

The V gene is TRBV30, the J gene TRBJ1-2; TRBD1 matches at 8 bases. In germline, CDR1 is GTSNPN, CDR2 SVGIG (reference sequence). Germline trimming cut 7 bases from V and 7 bases from J; bases unmatched to any gene: 5. The CDR3 is made up of 11 amino acids. CDR3 nucleotide sequence: TGTGCCTTTCTAACAGGGGGTGGCTACACCTTC. It is translated as CAFLTGGGYTF. The whole variable domain, remainder taken from reference TRBV30 and TRBJ1-2, is SQTIHQWPATLVQPVGSPLSLECTVEGTSNPNLYWYRQAAGRGLQLLFYSVGIGQISSEVPQNLSASRPQDRQFILSSKKLLLSDSGFYLCAFLTGGGYTFGSGTRLTVV.

The chain is built from TRBV11-2 and TRBJ2-7, with TRBD2 matching 7 bases. In germline, CDR1 is SGHAT, CDR2 FQNNGV. This CDR3 is built from 14 residues. V lost 1 base to trimming and J lost 3 bases; unmatched junction nucleotides: 3. CDR3 in amino acids: CASSLGAGLYEQYF. The CDR3 nucleotides read TGTGCCAGCAGCTTAGGAGCGGGACTCTACGAGCAGTACTTC.

The chain uses TRBV28 and TRBJ2-7, with a tentative D call TRBD2 (5 bases). The germline V gene has CDR1 MDHEN and CDR2 SYDVKM. Trimming took 3 bases from V and 1 from J, leaving 13 bases between them. This CDR3 has 15 amino acids. The CDR3 protein is CASSFRIGRSYEQYF. CDR3 in DNA: TGTGCCAGCAGTTTTCGTATAGGGAGATCCTACGAGCAGTACTTC.

The J gene is TRBJ1-5, the V gene TRBV28, with D uncertain. The V gene's germline CDR1 is MDHEN and CDR2 SYDVKM. The V gene lost 3 bases and the J gene lost 0 bases, with 3 bases spanning the gap. The CDR3 totals 13 residues. The chain's CDR3 is CASSFYSNQPQHF. CDR3 in DNA: TGTGCCAGCAGTTTTTATAGCAATCAGCCCCAGCATTTT.

The chain links TRBV5-4 to TRBJ1-2; D ambiguous. Per germline, CDR1 SGHNT and CDR2 YYREEE (reference sequence). CDR3 size: 14 residues. V was trimmed by 4 bases and J by 0 bases, leaving 10 bases between them. The DNA for the CDR3 is TGTGCCAGCAGCCACCGGGAAGCTAACTATGGCTACACCTTC. It translates to CASSHREANYGYTF.

This rearrangement joins TRBV7-9 to TRBJ2-5, with 7 bases identical to TRBD1. The CDR3 length is 15 residues. Germline V gene data show CDR1 as SEHNR and CDR2 as FQNEAQ (reference sequence). J lost 5 bases, V lost 3 bases, and 9 bases had no gene match. CDR3 region: CASSFHRGRSETQYF. In DNA form, the CDR3 reads TGTGCCAGCAGCTTCCACAGGGGTCGGAGCGAGACCCAGTACTTC.

The V gene is TRBV30, the J gene TRBJ1-5; 7 bases line up with TRBD1. CDR1 and CDR2 (germline): GTSNPN, SVGIG (reference sequence). The CDR3 loop spans 17 amino acids. The CDR3 DNA reads TGTGTCCTGGAGTATCGGTATACAGGGGACTCCAATCAGCCCCAGCATTTT. This translates into CVLEYRYTGDSNQPQHF.